This TCR beta chain was retrieved from a study of shared clonotypes between healthy human individuals (TCRdb year 2020). Background on the whole study: Two women and three men aged 18 to 49 years were included in the cohort. Leukapheresis yielded between about 0.85 and 9 billion PBMCs per donor. Blood TCR repertoires of five healthy adults were deeply sequenced to estimate repertoire size and the extent of clonotype sharing between individuals. To increase sequencing depth and limit assay-specific biases, TCR repertoire library preparation and sequencing were carried out by different laboratories using diverse techniques. For each donor, CD4 naive and CD4 memory were each given three plates, CD8 naive was given two plates, and CD8 memory was given one plate. The investigation overall reported the following: Compared with non-shared clonotypes, clonotypes shared by all four sorted-subset donors had higher generation probabilities. Pairwise subsampling led to the expectation that sequencing depth would affect the degree of clonotype sharing among donors. Naive subsets generally had larger estimated clonotype richness than memory subsets did. Because the study included only a small number of donors, the genetic and exposure-history diversity represented was limited. About 4.5% of naive CD4, 3.5% of naive CD8, about 2.5% of memory CD4, and about 0.4% of memory CD8 clonotypes were shared across four donors. Sampling was restricted to blood, and TCR repertoires in tissue are likely to differ from TCR repertoires in blood. Rarefaction of sorted-subset datasets indicated incomplete sequencing despite the large sequencing depth.

Using the deep immunoSEQ assay, multiplex PCR amplified TCR CDR3 regions from genomic DNA. Extracted genomic DNA from each cell subset was distributed evenly across all wells of several immunoSEQ 96-well plates, and each plate was treated as a replicate. For sorted subsets, around 200 ng genomic DNA, equal to 30,000 or so T cell genomes, was loaded into each replicate PCR. Purified libraries were quantified with a Qubit 3.0 fluorometer, sized on a Bioanalyzer 2100, and re-quantified with the KAPA Library Quantification kit. Every immunoSEQ 96-well plate was sequenced on a dedicated single-read 150-cycle Illumina NextSeq 550 flow cell. In the paper's pipeline: Because the immunoSEQ output held only junctional sequences and lacked quality scores, the filtering could not match the filtering applied to full-length reads. Sequences were annotated with PyIR, a Python wrapper for IgBLAST v1.9, and V/J genes and CDR3 were assigned using IMGT germline references. Any read was removed if the V/J assignment was weak (E-value above 1e-6), the CDR3 was missing, or the read contained stop codons, out-of-frame junctions, or ambiguous translated residues. V3J clonotypes were defined as sequences sharing the same inferred V gene, J gene, and CDR3 amino acid sequence. Percentage overlap between repertoires was computed as shared unique clonotypes divided by the size of the smaller repertoire. Richness of each repertoire was evaluated using RTK rarefaction, the Chao1 estimator, and Recon v2.1 estimates of unobserved clonotypes. Generation probabilities were computed with OLGA for all TCRbeta clonotypes obtained by the gDNA method from four donors. In its TCRdb copy, this immuneACCESS table keeps in-frame sequences only and misses some clones. Where compared with another copy, unresolved V genes explain less than half of these, and the others have no known cause. D and trimming come from the DNA, and the V and J calls and clone size come from that table. This sample is represented by 230,000 or so clones; 60% to 80% of them were singletons. 11% of the sample belongs to the ten largest clones.

Donors were healthy HIV-negative adults with no recently reported acute infections or vaccinations. Every donor was a Caucasian adult living in Nashville, Tennessee, USA. Magnetic negative selection was used to enrich CD4+ T cells, after which naive cells were positively selected on CD45RA and the negative fraction became the memory subset. After blood collection by leukapheresis, PBMCs were isolated using Ficoll-Histopaque density gradient centrifugation and then cryopreserved in the vapor phase of liquid nitrogen. Analytical flow cytometry was used to check the purity and quantity of each magnetically sorted T cell population. Genomic DNA was isolated from every sorted fraction and measured by UV absorbance on a Nanodrop 2000c. Reading from cysteine to phenylalanine, the CDR3 counts 13 amino acids. Only the CDR3 portion is preserved as DNA: 39 bases, with reading frame beginning at the first base. Relative to germline, V is 0 bases shorter and J is 5 bases shorter, with 9 bases between their ends. From the germline V gene, CDR1 is SGHRS and CDR2 is YFSETQ.

In regard to this clone: Its antigen is currently not known. Base qualities are not recorded, but no much larger clone differs from it by a single base.

The receptor was derived from a man aged 25 to 45 in good health. The sequencing sample was made of memory CD4+ T cells sorted from blood. The cell subset or site label on this specimen signifies: CD45RA-negative fraction. The V and J segments used are TRBV5-1 and TRBJ2-7, with an unclear D gene assignment. The DNA reads TGCGCCAGCAGCTTGGCGGGTCTCGACGAGCAGTACTTC. Its coded protein is CASSLAGLDEQYF.